These T cell receptor beta chains were read from a single sample in a study of cytomegalovirus exposure and HLA in healthy donors. Produced via immunoSEQ multiplex PCR; TCRdb's table is partial and in-frame only. The sample comprises approximately 72,000 clones, roughly 94% of which are singletons, and 0.55% to 0.65% rests with the top ten. The specimen sequenced was PBMCs. These receptors came from a woman aged 18-29 years in good health and CMV-seronegative. Both conserved end residues are part of each CDR3. Fields, in order: V gene, J gene, clone size, D gene, CDR3 protein, CDR3 DNA. A D gene is named only where the DNA matches it firmly. Where a row states a size, it is once, few, many or the class of an expanded clone; other rows omit it.

V: TRBV7-9
J: TRBJ2-7
size: once
D: TRBD1
CDR3: CASSRQGLYEQYF
DNA: TGTGCCAGCAGCCGACAGGGTTTATACGAGCAGTACTTC

V: TRBV9
J: TRBJ2-2
size: NA
D: TRBD2
CDR3: CASSSSGGVTGELFF
DNA: TGTGCCAGCAGCTCAAGCGGGGGGGTCACCGGGGAGCTGTTTTTT

V: TRBV11-2
J: TRBJ1-2
size: NA
D: NA
CDR3: CASSPLRGSNYGYTF
DNA: TGTGCCAGCAGCCCCTTGCGGGGCTCGAACTATGGCTACACCTTC

V: TRBV7-2
J: TRBJ1-6
size: NA
D: NA
CDR3: CASSQPKGVRHF
DNA: TGTGCCAGCAGCCAACCCAAGGGGGTCAGGCACTTT

V: TRBV13
J: TRBJ2-3
size: NA
D: TRBD2
CDR3: CASSFPTSPQRDTQYF
DNA: TGTGCCAGCAGCTTTCCGACTAGCCCCCAGCGGGATACGCAGTATTTT

V: TRBV4-3
J: TRBJ1-1
size: NA
D: NA
CDR3: CASSSRGYGTEAFF
DNA: TGCGCCAGCAGCTCAAGGGGCTACGGCACTGAAGCTTTCTTT

V: TRBV28
J: TRBJ2-2
size: few
D: TRBD2
CDR3: CASSLRGLAGDQTLNTGELFF
DNA: TGTGCCAGCAGTTTAAGGGGACTAGCGGGGGATCAGACCCTGAACACCGGGGAGCTGTTTTTT

V: TRBV18
J: TRBJ2-2
size: once
D: TRBD1
CDR3: CASSPTGETGELFF
DNA: TGTGCCAGCTCACCCACAGGGGAGACCGGGGAGCTGTTTTTT

V: TRBV6-5
J: TRBJ1-1
size: NA
D: NA
CDR3: CASTDLGRMNTEAFF
DNA: TGTGCCAGCACTGACCTGGGGCGGATGAACACTGAAGCTTTCTTT

V: TRBV19
J: TRBJ1-5
size: once
D: NA
CDR3: CASSSMGGYGNQPQHF
DNA: TGTGCCAGTAGCTCAATGGGGGGGTATGGCAATCAGCCCCAGCATTTT

V: TRBV5-1
J: TRBJ1-3
size: NA
D: TRBD1
CDR3: CASSLEDRASGNTIYF
DNA: TGCGCCAGCAGCCTGGAGGACAGGGCCTCTGGAAACACCATATATTTT

V: TRBV11-3
J: TRBJ2-2
size: NA
D: TRBD1
CDR3: CASSRDRVTGELFF
DNA: TGTGCCAGCAGCCGGGACAGGGTAACCGGGGAGCTGTTTTTT

V: TRBV7-8
J: TRBJ1-4
size: NA
D: TRBD1
CDR3: CASSTIRQGKEKLFF
DNA: TGTGCCAGCAGCACAATCCGACAGGGCAAGGAAAAACTGTTTTTT

V: TRBV6-4
J: TRBJ2-5
size: NA
D: NA
CDR3: CASSEVPEKTQYF
DNA: TGTGCCAGCAGTGAAGTCCCCGAGAAGACCCAGTACTTC

V: TRBV11-3
J: TRBJ2-1
size: few
D: TRBD2
CDR3: CASSSGGLEQFF
DNA: TGTGCCAGCAGCTCGGGGGGGCTAGAGCAGTTCTTC

V: TRBV5-3
J: TRBJ2-2
size: NA
D: TRBD2
CDR3: CARSLPVPREAGGPADTGELFF
DNA: TGTGCCAGAAGCTTGCCTGTCCCGAGAGAAGCGGGGGGCCCAGCTGACACCGGGGAGCTGTTTTTT

V: TRBV5-4
J: TRBJ2-5
size: NA
D: NA
CDR3: CASSGSGSYQETQYF
DNA: TGTGCCAGCAGCGGCTCAGGGTCGTACCAAGAGACCCAGTACTTC

V: TRBV4-3
J: TRBJ1-4
size: NA
D: NA
CDR3: CASSQGHGNEKLFF
DNA: TGCGCCAGCAGCCAGGGACACGGTAATGAAAAACTGTTTTTT

V: TRBV2
J: TRBJ1-1
size: NA
D: TRBD1
CDR3: CASRSQGKAEAFF
DNA: TGTGCCAGCAGATCACAGGGGAAGGCTGAAGCTTTCTTT

V: TRBV18
J: TRBJ2-1
size: NA
D: TRBD2
CDR3: CASSPPGLAGGIYNEQFF
DNA: TGTGCCAGCTCACCACCGGGACTAGCGGGGGGGATCTACAATGAGCAGTTCTTC

V: TRBV28
J: TRBJ2-1
size: NA
D: TRBD2
CDR3: CASSPRKRGATYNEQFF
DNA: TGTGCCAGCAGTCCCCGGAAGCGGGGGGCAACCTACAATGAGCAGTTCTTC

V: TRBV5-4
J: TRBJ1-2
size: NA
D: NA
CDR3: CASSLESGVNYGYTF
DNA: TGTGCCAGCAGCTTGGAATCAGGGGTCAACTATGGCTACACCTTC

V: TRBV19
J: TRBJ2-4
size: NA
D: NA
CDR3: CASSSGQSRYF
DNA: TGTGCCAGTAGTAGCGGACAGTCACGGTACTTC

V: TRBV7-3
J: TRBJ2-5
size: NA
D: NA
CDR3: CASSLPEETQYF
DNA: TGTGCCAGCAGCTTACCTGAAGAGACCCAGTACTTC